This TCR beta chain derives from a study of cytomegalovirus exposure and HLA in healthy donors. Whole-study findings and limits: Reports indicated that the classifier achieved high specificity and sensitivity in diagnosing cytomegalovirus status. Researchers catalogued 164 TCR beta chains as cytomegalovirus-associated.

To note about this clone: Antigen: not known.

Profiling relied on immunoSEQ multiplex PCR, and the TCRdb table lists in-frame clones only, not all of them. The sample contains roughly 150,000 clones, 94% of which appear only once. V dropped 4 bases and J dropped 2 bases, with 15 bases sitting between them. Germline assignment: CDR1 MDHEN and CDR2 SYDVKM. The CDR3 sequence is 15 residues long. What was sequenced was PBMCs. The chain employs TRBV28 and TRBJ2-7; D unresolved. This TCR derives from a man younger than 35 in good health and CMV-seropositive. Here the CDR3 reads CASSSKRKVPYEQYF. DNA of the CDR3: TGTGCCAGCAGTTCTAAGCGAAAAGTCCCCTACGAGCAGTACTTC.